The clone carrying this T cell receptor (beta chain) was counted between two and nine times. This CDR3 comprises 12 residues. Trimming removed 5 bases from V and 4 bases from J, with 11 bases in between. Germline CDR1 reads DFQATT; CDR2 reads SNEGSKA (reference sequence). These data are taken from a study of T cells after yellow fever vaccination. Overall study results and limits: Primary-vaccination clones mostly resurfaced post-booster (under 98% CD4, about 87% CD8). Secondary responses were weaker yet peaked faster, day 5 versus 15.

TCRdb called the 5' RACE reads again in MiXCR, with one record for every CDR3 protein. The sample carries approximately 90,000 distinct CDR3 sequences, 13% recorded once. This chain uses TRBV20-1 with TRBJ1-1; no definite D call. The specimen comprised CD8+ T cells not binding an NS4B(214-222) dextramer, sorted from PBMCs, sampled more than 20 days after the first yellow fever vaccination. The sequence was obtained from a man between 18 and 29 years old who received the YFV17D yellow fever vaccine. CDR3 nucleotide sequence: TGCAGTGCTTACGCGGGGTTCACTGAAGCTTTCTTT. This gives the protein CSAYAGFTEAFF.